This entry is about one T cell receptor (beta chain). There is no known antigen for this receptor. Per-nucleotide qualities are absent, and no much larger clonotype sits a single base away. V loses 1 base, J loses 2 bases, and the germline ends lie 8 bases apart. CDR1 and CDR2 are drawn from the germline V gene: SGDLS, YYNGEE. The CDR3 runs 14 residues from the cysteine to the phenylalanine. Only CDR3 DNA is held: 42 bases, read in frame from base 1. The time point label here, explained by the study, means: new active TB diagnosis, blood taken before or within 7 days of starting treatment. Patients with active tuberculosis were defined as newly diagnosed, HIV-seronegative South African adults aged 18 years or older. Confirmation of active tuberculosis was obtained by positive sputum smear microscopy and/or positive M. tuberculosis culture. Immunosequencing was performed on unsorted cryopreserved PBMC and covered 100,000 or so T cells per clinical donor on average.

The immunoSEQ multiplex PCR assay was used to generate TCR libraries, with TCR-beta and/or TCR-alpha/delta assays applied to each sample. The amplified TCR libraries were sequenced using the Illumina high-throughput platform. On the authors' methods: Clustering and dimensionality reduction relied on pairwise TCRdist distances among GMM-specific receptors from T cells that were either sorted ex vivo or expanded in vitro. The score assigned to each clinical repertoire was mean NN-distance, meaning the average TCRdist to the nearest 10% of tetramer-positive reference sequences. GEM TCR motif frequency was calculated as the fraction of unique TCRs that matched known GEM sequences by V/J usage and CDR3 length. Linear discriminant analysis with leave-one-out cross-validation, implemented in scikit-learn, was used to classify active tuberculosis. Imported from immuneACCESS, the table was reduced by TCRdb to in-frame sequences with V and J called. These copies leave out some clones; in studies compared against another copy, an unresolved V gene accounts for under half, and the cause of the remainder is not known. V and J calls plus clone size are reproduced from that table; the DNA served to infer D and trimming. This sample lists 30,000 to 35,000 clones; 93% were detected once. 10% to 12% of the sample lies in the top ten.

This sample was taken from a study of T cells in tuberculosis (dated by TCRdb to the late 2010s). About the full investigation: To characterize T cells specific for the mycobacterial lipid antigen glucose monomycolate (GMM), the study used CD1B tetramers together with high-throughput TCR immunosequencing. IGRA-negative adolescents, IGRA-positive adolescents with latent tuberculosis and adults with active tuberculosis, some ten per group, were compared in a South African clinical cohort. PBMC from active tuberculosis patients were archived either before standard anti-tuberculosis treatment began or within 7 days of its start.

The paper as a whole reports these results and caveats: Smaller mean NN-distances to GMM-specific TCRs were observed in active tuberculosis TCR-alpha repertoires than in IGRA-negative controls, suggesting clonal expansion of GMM-specific TCRs. Using GEM motif frequencies, a classifier achieved roughly 72% accuracy, whereas a classifier built on the diverse GMM-specific repertoire got to 87% accuracy (AUROC around 0.89). The smaller NN-distances were partly driven by shorter CDR3-alpha lengths in active tuberculosis patients, and the difference for TCR-beta did not reach statistical significance. Clinical samples were selected based on the availability of cryopreserved specimens, with adults included as active tuberculosis cases and adolescents included as controls.

The sequence links TRBV9 to TRBJ2-3, with the D segment identity uncertain. Material: PBMCs, obtained at tuberculosis diagnosis. This TCR was recovered from an adult with tuberculosis. Here is the DNA: TGTGCCAGCAGCGTAAAGACAACCACAGATACGCAGTATTTT. The resulting protein is CASSVKTTTDTQYF.